This section outlines one T cell receptor (beta chain) sequence together with its context. Antigen unknown. An end of the junction differs from the germline gene, which may be a read error. RNA was extracted from bulk tissue without any cell sorting. Distant lung tissue was collected more than 3 cm away from the tumor edge. Between August and November 2014, newly diagnosed, chemotherapy-naive lung cancer patients underwent thoracic surgery in China. CDR1 and CDR2 from the germline V gene are ENHRY and SYGVKD. The CDR3 extends over 13 amino acids. The sample comes from a study of tumor and adjacent non-tumor tissue in lung cancer. Study as a whole: Each sample yielded approximately 4.2 million productive TCRbeta reads on average.

The library came from three nested PCR rounds adapted from ARM-PCR protocols. TCRdb analysed the multiplex PCR reads with MiXCR anew, one entry per CDR3 protein. The sample lists roughly 75,000 distinct CDR3 sequences, about two thirds occurring once. Study results and limitations: Tumor repertoires had a smaller top 100 clone share than normal lung.

This clonotype was sampled from a woman aged 45-65 years with non-small cell lung cancer. The genes are TRBV10-3 and TRBJ1-2; 8 bases map to TRBD1. The sample consisted of distant non-tumor lung tissue. The CDR3 nucleotides are TGTGTCATCAGGGACAGGTTCCCCTATGGCTACACCTTC. Its protein product is CVIRDRFPYGYTF.